The next 27 T cell receptor beta chains were all read from a single sample in a study of blood T cell repertoires in COVID-19. Repertoires were generated with immunoSEQ multiplex PCR, while TCRdb's copy carries only in-frame clones and drops some. Here the sample spans approximately 65,000 clones, less than 85% being singletons. Sample: peripheral blood. The receptors were gathered from a man between 60 and 70 years old with acute or convalescent COVID-19.

The chain joins TRBV28 to TRBJ2-7; tentative D call: TRBD1 (5 bases). CDR1 is MDHEN and CDR2 is SYDVKM in the germline V gene. The CDR3 is 15 residues long. The V and J ends lost 1 base and 3 bases respectively, with 13 bases between them. CDR3 protein: CASSLLQGQRYEQYF. CDR3 coding DNA: TGTGCCAGCAGTTTATTGCAGGGCCAGCGCTACGAGCAGTACTTC.

The chain is built from TRBV11-2 and TRBJ2-3, with D uncertain. CDR3 length equals 14 residues. Looked up from germline, CDR1 is SGHAT and CDR2 is FQNNGV. Trimming removed 5 bases from V and 2 bases from J, with 11 bases in between. The CDR3 coding sequence is TGTGCCAGCAGCGCTATCTTACTCACAGATACGCAGTATTTT. Protein sequence: CASSAILLTDTQYF.

The chain carries TRBV2 and TRBJ2-7; TRBD2 matches at 12 bases. Trimming cost V 7 bases and J 9 bases; bases outside gene matches: 16. This CDR3 is 16 amino acids long. Germline values: CDR1 SNHLY, CDR2 FYNNEI. The CDR3 DNA reads TGTGCCAGCAAACCGGGACTAGCGGGTTCAACGGTCGGGCAGTACTTC. Translated: CASKPGLAGSTVGQYF.

The V gene is TRBV7-9, the J gene TRBJ1-2; 8 bases align to TRBD1. V shed 7 bases and J 7 bases; nucleotides not matched to a gene: 14. The CDR3 covers 15 residues. Germline CDR1 is SEHNR and CDR2 is FQNEAQ (reference sequence). CDR3 DNA sequence: TGTGCCAGCACCCGGGACAGGTCTTCAGAATCTGGCTACACCTTC. It specifies CASTRDRSSESGYTF. Variable domain in full (rest from reference TRBV7-9 and TRBJ1-2): DTGVSQNPRHKITKRGQNVTFRCDPISEHNRLYWYRQTLGQGPEFLTYFQNEAQLEKSRLLSDRFSAERPKGSFSTLEIQRTEQGDSAMYLCASTRDRSSESGYTFGSGTRLTVV.

The chain has TRBV7-8 and TRBJ2-1; 8 bases map to TRBD2. This CDR3 has 17 amino acids. V was clipped by 5 bases and J by 8 bases; unmatched bases: 17. The germline V gene encodes CDR1 SGHVS and CDR2 FQNEAQ. The CDR3 reads CASSQRQPGLVRHEQFF. CDR3 in DNA: TGTGCCAGCAGCCAACGACAGCCGGGACTAGTGAGGCATGAGCAGTTCTTC.

The genes are TRBV30 and TRBJ2-5; TRBD2 agrees at 12 bases. Losses at the gene ends were 4 bases for V and 4 bases for J; bases not matched to a gene: 7. Germline values: CDR1 GTSNPN, CDR2 SVGIG (reference sequence). The CDR3 has 15 amino acids. The CDR3 nucleotides read TGTGCCTGGACCCCCTGGACTAGCGGGATAGAGACCCAGTACTTC. It codes for CAWTPWTSGIETQYF.

The chain joins TRBV5-4 to TRBJ2-1, with D possibly TRBD2 on 6 matching bases. CDR3 length: 16 amino acids. V was shortened by 4 bases and J by 7 bases, with 21 bases between the two germline ends. Germline V lookup: CDR1 SGHNT, CDR2 YYREEE (reference sequence). In nucleotides, the CDR3 is TGTGCCAGCAGCCCCTGGTCGGGGACTGCCGGTAATGAGCAGTTCTTC. Translating it yields CASSPWSGTAGNEQFF.

The chain couples TRBV7-9 to TRBJ1-5; 8 bases agree with TRBD1. V gave up 5 bases and J gave up 0 bases; unmatched junction bases: 3. Germline values: CDR1 SEHNR, CDR2 FQNEAQ (reference sequence). The CDR3 has 15 amino acids. DNA for the CDR3: TGTGCCAGCAGCCCAGGGGGCTCTAGCAATCAGCCCCAGCATTTT. It codes for CASSPGGSSNQPQHF.

The chain joins TRBV2 to TRBJ2-7, with TRBD2 identical over 10 bases. The CDR3 length is 16 residues. CDR1 and CDR2 from the germline V gene are SNHLY and FYNNEI. V trimming: 6 bases; J trimming: 5 bases; junction bases outside the gene matches: 13. CDR3: CASSASPGLALDEQYF. CDR3 bases: TGTGCCAGCAGCGCCTCACCGGGACTAGCGCTGGACGAGCAGTACTTC.

This rearrangement joins TRBV4-2 to TRBJ1-2; 7 bases line up with TRBD1. Germline V gene sequence: CDR1 LGHNA, CDR2 YNFKEQ. The CDR3 contains 13 residues. With V trimmed by 1 base and J by 7 bases, 3 bases remained unmatched. The CDR3 DNA is TGTGCCAGCAGCCAAGGACAGGGAATTGGCTACACCTTC. As protein: CASSQGQGIGYTF.

The J gene is TRBJ2-3, the V gene TRBV7-3, with a weak D call TRBD2 (5 bases). V gave up 3 bases and J gave up 10 bases, with 14 bases separating them. The CDR3 sequence is 13 residues long. CDR1 and CDR2 (germline): SGHTA, FQGTGA. In nucleotides, the CDR3 is TGTGCCAGCAGCTTCCCAGGCGAGGGATCGCAGTATTTT. It specifies CASSFPGEGSQYF.

The chain carries TRBV7-8 and TRBJ2-2; 12 bases line up with TRBD1. This CDR3 has 13 amino acids. Per the germline V gene, CDR1 is SGHVS and CDR2 is FQNEAQ. J lost 8 bases, V lost 8 bases, and 3 bases had no gene match. The CDR3 sequence: CASRDRGPGELFF. The CDR3 DNA reads TGTGCCAGCCGGGACAGGGGGCCTGGGGAGCTGTTTTTT.

The chain is built from TRBV11-2 and TRBJ2-3; maybe TRBD2 (6 bases). CDR1 is SGHAT and CDR2 is FQNNGV in the germline V gene. CDR3 size: 14 residues. With 7 bases removed from V and 2 bases from J, the gap between germline ends came to 13 bases. The CDR3 sequence is CASTEGLATDTQYF. The CDR3 DNA follows: TGTGCCAGCACGGAGGGATTGGCCACAGATACGCAGTATTTT.

The chain links TRBV29-1 to TRBJ2-5; perhaps TRBD1 as D (5 bases). The germline V and J ends were trimmed by 8 bases and 5 bases, with 18 bases remaining between them. CDR3 length: 13 amino acids. The germline V gene encodes CDR1 SQVTM and CDR2 ANQGSEA. In DNA, the CDR3 is TGCAGCTCCTCCCAAGGGGCGCGGGAGACCCAGTACTTC. Translating gives CSSSQGARETQYF.

V gene TRBV5-4 combines with J gene TRBJ1-6; 8 nucleotides match TRBD1. This CDR3 has 17 amino acids. Trimming removed 1 base from V and 0 bases from J; junction bases left unmatched: 3. Germline V gene sequence: CDR1 SGHNT, CDR2 YYREEE (reference sequence). The CDR3 nucleotides read TGTGCCAGCAGCTTGTGGACAGGGAGCTCCTATAATTCACCCCTCCACTTT. Its translation: CASSLWTGSSYNSPLHF.

The rearrangement joins TRBV29-1 to TRBJ2-3, with TRBD2 matching 7 bases. CDR3 length: 15 residues. Germline V gene sequence: CDR1 SQVTM, CDR2 ANQGSEA. Trimming at V came to 2 bases and at J to 3 bases, leaving 8 bases not matched to a gene. CDR3 nucleotide sequence: TGCAGCGTTGAAAAGCGGGGCAGCCCTACAGATACGCAGTATTTT. Its protein product is CSVEKRGSPTDTQYF.

Written as DNA, the CDR3 is TGTGCCACCAGCAGAGACCAGGCTGGAAACACCATATATTTT. Its protein is CATSRDQAGNTIYF. This chain uses TRBV15 with TRBJ1-3; no clear D. The V end lost 0 bases, the J end lost 2 bases, and 5 bases lay between the germline ends. The CDR3 contains 14 residues. Germline V CDR1 and CDR2: LNHNV, YYDKDF (reference sequence).

The chain couples TRBV28 to TRBJ2-5; D perhaps matches TRBD2 (6 bases). Germline CDR1 reads MDHEN; CDR2 reads SYDVKM. Trimming removed 5 bases at V and 2 bases at J, with 15 bases between. This CDR3 comprises 15 residues. The CDR3 sequence is CASSGVDSGQETQYF. The CDR3 DNA is TGTGCCAGCAGTGGGGTGGATAGCGGACAAGAGACCCAGTACTTC.

The chain employs TRBV29-1 and TRBJ1-2; D possibly corresponds to TRBD1 (5 bases). Germline V gives CDR1 SQVTM, CDR2 ANQGSEA. The CDR3 sequence is 12 residues long. Between the trimmed V and J ends, which lost 1 base and 8 bases, there was a span of 11 bases. CDR3 DNA sequence: TGCAGCGTTGAAGCGTCAGGGTGGGGCTACACCTTC. Translating gives CSVEASGWGYTF.

V gene TRBV9 combines with J gene TRBJ1-1; D not certain. V gave up 0 bases and J gave up 0 bases, with 12 bases separating them. The CDR3 is made up of 16 amino acids. Germline CDR1 and CDR2: SGDLS and YYNGEE. CDR3 loop: CASSVGLNTMNTEAFF. DNA of the CDR3: TGTGCCAGCAGCGTAGGTTTGAATACAATGAACACTGAAGCTTTCTTT.

The V gene is TRBV19, the J gene TRBJ2-7; 7 bases agree with TRBD1. From germline, CDR1 is LNHDA and CDR2 SQIVND (reference sequence). The CDR3 runs to 14 residues. The junction had 3 bases not matched to a gene; V was cut back by 1 base and J by 3 bases. The CDR3 is CASSIGQGDYEQYF. In nucleotides, the CDR3 is TGTGCCAGTAGTATAGGGCAGGGGGACTACGAGCAGTACTTC. The whole variable domain, filled in from reference TRBV19 and TRBJ2-7, reads DGGITQSPKYLFRKEGQNVTLSCEQNLNHDAMYWYRQDPGQGLRLIYYSQIVNDFQKGDIAEGYSVSREKKESFPLTVTSAQKNPTAFYLCASSIGQGDYEQYFGPGTRLTVT.

This chain connects TRBV27 to TRBJ1-1; 8 bases are shared with TRBD1. The CDR3 sequence is 14 residues long. The germline CDR1 and CDR2 sequences are MNHEY and SMNVEV (reference sequence). Trimming took 5 bases from V and 7 from J; bases not matched to a gene: 9. This CDR3 is CASSRRQGHSEAFF. Written as DNA, the CDR3 is TGTGCCAGCAGTCGACGACAGGGGCACAGTGAAGCTTTCTTT.

The chain employs TRBV20-1 and TRBJ1-1; tentatively, D is TRBD1 (5 bases). Per the germline V gene, CDR1 is DFQATT and CDR2 is SNEGSKA (reference sequence). This CDR3 region has 13 residues. V shed 3 bases and J shed 4 bases, with 12 bases lying between them. Here the CDR3 reads CSASGAAITEAFF. The DNA of the CDR3 is TGCAGTGCTAGTGGGGCAGCCATCACTGAAGCTTTCTTT.

This chain links TRBV11-1 with TRBJ2-1; D remains unclear. CDR1 is SGHAT and CDR2 is FQDESV in the germline V gene (reference sequence). The germline V and J ends were trimmed by 3 bases and 9 bases, with 12 bases remaining between them. This CDR3 is built from 13 residues. The CDR3 spells CASSFRLNVEQFF. The CDR3 DNA follows: TGTGCCAGCAGCTTCCGTCTAAACGTTGAGCAGTTCTTC.

The chain links TRBV11-2 to TRBJ2-5, with 8 bases identical to TRBD1. CDR1 and CDR2 (germline): SGHAT, FQNNGV. The trim removed 1 base at V and 5 bases at J, leaving 9 bases unmatched. The CDR3 runs to 16 residues. DNA for the CDR3: TGTGCCAGCAGCTTAGTAGGGACAGGTATATCTGAGACCCAGTACTTC. Its protein is CASSLVGTGISETQYF.

The V gene is TRBV9, the J gene TRBJ1-1; D is undetermined. Between the trimmed V and J ends, which lost 4 bases and 3 bases, there was a span of 13 bases. The CDR3 spans 14 residues. Germline-derived CDR1 and CDR2 are SGDLS and YYNGEE. For the CDR3, the DNA is TGTGCCAGCAGCCCCCGGTTGGAGGACACTGAAGCTTTCTTT. This translates into CASSPRLEDTEAFF.

The chain uses TRBV28 and TRBJ2-2, with TRBD1 identical over 8 bases. V was clipped by 8 bases and J by 0 bases; unmatched bases: 2. The CDR3 covers 14 residues. In germline, CDR1 is MDHEN, CDR2 SYDVKM. DNA for the CDR3: TGTGCCAGCCGGGGACAGGCGAACACCGGGGAGCTGTTTTTT. Its translation is CASRGQANTGELFF.